A single sample is the source of the 28 T cell receptor beta chains below, sequenced in a study of T cell responses to AZD1222 COVID-19 vaccine. The table came from immunoSEQ multiplex PCR; TCRdb's copy has only in-frame clones and leaves some out. The sample includes 140,000 to 150,000 clones, under 95% of them seen just once. Sequenced material: peripheral blood, taken on day 0 of AZD1222 vaccination. Receptors were obtained from an adult in good health.

The rearrangement joins TRBV27 to TRBJ2-7; possibly TRBD2 for D (6 bases). In germline, CDR1 is MNHEY, CDR2 SMNVEV (reference sequence). This CDR3 has 15 amino acids. Trimming removed 5 bases at V and 0 bases at J, with 14 bases between. CDR3 sequence reads: CASSGTDYYSYEQYF. CDR3 nucleotide sequence: TGTGCCAGCAGTGGGACGGACTACTACTCCTACGAGCAGTACTTC.

Written as DNA, the CDR3 is TGCGCCAGCAGTCGGGACAGCCCCTCACTCACCGGGGAGCTGTTTTTT. It translates to CASSRDSPSLTGELFF. The chain employs TRBV10-1 and TRBJ2-2; TRBD1 matches at 7 bases. Germline loops: CDR1 WNHNN, CDR2 SYGVQD (reference sequence). This CDR3 region has 16 residues. J lost 4 bases, V lost 5 bases, and 10 bases had no gene match.

The chain links TRBV10-3 to TRBJ2-5, with a tentative D call TRBD2 (5 bases). Trimming removed 0 bases at V and 5 bases at J, with 10 bases between. Germline V gene lookup returns CDR1 ENHRY and CDR2 SYGVKD. The CDR3 totals 14 residues. The DNA for the CDR3 is TGTGCCATCAGTGAGTCAAAACTAGTTGAGACCCAGTACTTC. Translation: CAISESKLVETQYF.

The V gene is TRBV6-4, the J gene TRBJ1-1; D ambiguous. V was pared by 0 bases and J by 7 bases, with 9 bases between. The germline CDR1 and CDR2 sequences are MRHNA and SNTAGT. This CDR3 is built from 13 residues. CDR3 sequence reads: CASSDSTESEAFF. In DNA, the CDR3 is TGTGCCAGCAGTGACTCGACTGAGAGTGAAGCTTTCTTT.

J is TRBJ2-1 and V is TRBV24-1; 7 nucleotides match TRBD2. Germline V gene sequence: CDR1 KGHDR, CDR2 SFDVKD. The J segment lost 6 bases and the V segment lost 3 bases, leaving 4 bases of the junction unmatched. CDR3 length equals 14 residues. The CDR3 bases are TGTGCCACCAGTGATCCGGGACTAACCAATGAGCAGTTCTTC. It translates to CATSDPGLTNEQFF.

This clone was found once. The chain uses TRBV10-3 and TRBJ2-3, with TRBD2 matching over 10 bases. CDR1 ENHRY and CDR2 SYGVKD come from the germline V gene. The CDR3 consists of 14 residues. Trimming took 6 bases from V and 6 from J; bases not matched to a gene: 6. Here the CDR3 DNA reads TGTGCCATCAGCGGGGGACTAGCGCGCGATACGCAGTATTTT. As protein: CAISGGLARDTQYF.

V usage is TRBV6-6 and J usage is TRBJ1-2; D is undetermined. Trimming stripped 4 bases from V and 5 bases from J, with 14 bases between. The CDR3 contains 14 residues. In germline, CDR1 is MNHNY, CDR2 SVGAGI (reference sequence). The CDR3, as DNA: TGTGCCAGCAGTTCCGAAGGGAAAGGGTATGGCTACACCTTC. Translation: CASSSEGKGYGYTF.

The V and J genes are TRBV19 and TRBJ2-1; D ambiguous. The germline CDR1 and CDR2 sequences are LNHDA and SQIVND (reference sequence). The CDR3 consists of 15 residues. Trimming shortened V by 1 base and J by 1 base, and 8 bases separated the two germline ends. As DNA, the CDR3 is TGTGCCAGTAGTATAGTACGGTTGTCCTACAATGAGCAGTTCTTC. This gives the protein CASSIVRLSYNEQFF.

This chain joins TRBV19 and TRBJ1-1; 8 bases line up with TRBD1. The CDR3 totals 14 residues. The ends lost 4 bases at V and 5 bases at J; junction bases unmatched: 6. CDR1 and CDR2 from the germline V gene are LNHDA and SQIVND (reference sequence). The CDR3 DNA reads TGTGCCAGTAGTAACCAGGGGGCTGATACTGAAGCTTTCTTT. Protein sequence: CASSNQGADTEAFF.

This chain connects TRBV7-2 to TRBJ2-6; D is perhaps TRBD2 (5 bases). V dropped 2 bases and J dropped 0 bases, with 14 bases sitting between them. Per the germline V gene, CDR1 is SGHTA and CDR2 is FQGNSA. This CDR3 has 18 amino acids. Written as DNA, the CDR3 is TGTGCCAGCAGCTTATTGTTCGGGATTAGCTCTGGGGCCAACGTCCTGACTTTC. Protein product: CASSLLFGISSGANVLTF.

The chain uses TRBV9 and TRBJ1-4; no clear D gene. The germline V gene has CDR1 SGDLS and CDR2 YYNGEE. V gave up 0 bases and J gave up 4 bases, with 7 bases separating them. This CDR3 region has 14 residues. CDR3 sequence reads: CASSVGADNEKLFF. The CDR3 DNA reads TGTGCCAGCAGCGTAGGTGCCGATAATGAAAAACTGTTTTTT.

This clone was recorded only once. This rearrangement joins TRBV6-5 to TRBJ2-5; 8 positions match TRBD2. Germline V gene lookup returns CDR1 MNHEY and CDR2 SVGAGI. The CDR3 contains 12 residues. J gave up 5 bases and V 6 bases, and 2 bases lay outside the gene matches. CDR3 residues: CASRSSGETQYF. For the CDR3, the DNA is TGTGCCAGCAGGTCTAGCGGGGAGACCCAGTACTTC.

The chain uses TRBV28 and TRBJ1-1; tentative D call: TRBD1 (5 bases). Germline V gives CDR1 MDHEN, CDR2 SYDVKM. The CDR3 sequence is 12 residues long. V was cut by 4 bases and J by 7 bases, with 10 bases left in between. CDR3 residues: CASSSGADEAFF. CDR3 in DNA: TGTGCCAGCAGTTCCGGGGCGGATGAAGCTTTCTTT.

The CDR3 DNA sequence: TGTGCCACCTCCATACAGGGACCGAACACCGGGGAGCTGTTTTTT. Its protein is CATSIQGPNTGELFF. The V and J genes are TRBV2 and TRBJ2-2; maybe TRBD1 (6 bases). The germline V gene encodes CDR1 SNHLY and CDR2 FYNNEI. V lost 10 bases to trimming and J lost 0 bases, with 15 bases between them. This CDR3 is 15 amino acids long.

The chain is built from TRBV7-2 and TRBJ1-2, with 8 positions matching TRBD1. Unmatched junction bases numbered 11, after V lost 4 bases and J lost 7 bases. Germline assignment: CDR1 SGHTA and CDR2 FQGNSA. The CDR3 has 15 amino acids. This CDR3 is CASSSTWTGSAGYTF. The CDR3 bases are TGTGCCAGCAGCTCTACGTGGACAGGGTCGGCTGGCTACACCTTC.

The chain carries TRBV18 and TRBJ2-7; D is unresolved. Germline-derived CDR1 and CDR2 are KGHSH and LQKENI. The V gene lost 3 bases and the J gene lost 3 bases, with 3 bases spanning the gap. The CDR3 spans 11 residues. The CDR3 reads CASSPDYEQYF. As DNA, the CDR3 is TGTGCCAGCTCACCCGACTACGAGCAGTACTTC.

V gene TRBV9 combines with J gene TRBJ2-5, with no clear D. CDR3 length: 13 amino acids. V was cut by 0 bases and J by 2 bases, with 5 bases left in between. In germline, CDR1 is SGDLS, CDR2 YYNGEE. The CDR3 coding sequence is TGTGCCAGCAGCGTAGTACCACAAGAGACCCAGTACTTC. This gives the protein CASSVVPQETQYF.

V usage is TRBV5-6 and J usage is TRBJ2-5; the D is unclear. Trimming stripped 2 bases from V and 1 base from J, with 6 bases between. Per the germline V gene, CDR1 is SGHDT and CDR2 is YYEEEE. The CDR3 extends over 13 amino acids. The CDR3 here is CASSFGSQETQYF. CDR3 in DNA: TGTGCCAGCAGCTTTGGGTCCCAAGAGACCCAGTACTTC.

This chain uses TRBV27 with TRBJ2-3; maybe TRBD1 (5 bases). Germline loops: CDR1 MNHEY, CDR2 SMNVEV (reference sequence). Trimming took 8 bases from V and 6 from J, leaving 15 bases between them. CDR3 size: 13 residues. The CDR3 loop reads CASGVAGWDTQYF. The CDR3 DNA follows: TGTGCCAGCGGGGTTGCAGGGTGGGATACGCAGTATTTT.

The V call is TRBV4-2, the J call TRBJ2-7, with 7 bases aligning to TRBD2. Trimming took 4 bases from V and 3 from J; bases not matched to a gene: 12. The CDR3 is 16 residues long. Germline V lookup: CDR1 LGHNA, CDR2 YNFKEQ. The CDR3 bases are TGTGCCAGCAGCCCTGTCCTTGCTAGCGGATTCTACGAGCAGTACTTC. Protein sequence: CASSPVLASGFYEQYF.

The chain uses TRBV14 and TRBJ2-3; 9 nucleotides align to TRBD1. Germline values: CDR1 SGHDN, CDR2 FVKESK. Losses at the gene ends were 6 bases for V and 5 bases for J; bases not matched to a gene: 9. The CDR3 extends over 15 amino acids. CDR3 bases: TGTGCCAGCAGTCCTCGGACAGGGGTTAGAGATACGCAGTATTTT. Amino acid sequence: CASSPRTGVRDTQYF. The full variable domain, in which reference TRBV14 and TRBJ2-3 provide the parts outside the CDR3, is EAGVTQFPSHSVIEKGQTVTLRCDPISGHDNLYWYRRVMGKEIKFLLHFVKESKQDESGMPNNRFLAERTGGTYSTLKVQPAELEDSGVYFCASSPRTGVRDTQYFGPGTRLTVL.

This rearrangement joins TRBV9 to TRBJ2-5, with 10 positions matching TRBD1. The CDR3 sequence is 15 residues long. V lost 6 bases to trimming and J lost 2 bases; unmatched junction nucleotides: 7. Germline lookup yields CDR1 SGDLS and CDR2 YYNGEE. CDR3 coding DNA: TGTGCCAGCACCGGGACAGGGGCGCGTCAAGAGACCCAGTACTTC. Translation gives CASTGTGARQETQYF.

The CDR3: CASRHRDGYNSPLHF. The CDR3 DNA is TGTGCCAGCAGACACCGGGACGGATATAATTCACCCCTCCACTTT. J is TRBJ1-6 and V is TRBV3-1 (or the pseudogene TRBV3-2), with a possible D match to TRBD1 (5 bases). Trimming removed 6 bases at V and 4 bases at J, with 13 bases between. This CDR3 is built from 15 residues. Germline V gene sequence: CDR1 LGHDT, CDR2 YNNKEL (reference sequence).

The CDR3 sequence is CASSQDRRSEQFF. The CDR3 nucleotides read TGTGCCAGCAGCCAAGATAGGCGGTCAGAGCAGTTCTTC. The chain employs TRBV14 and TRBJ2-1; no clear D. Germline CDR1 and CDR2: SGHDN and FVKESK. The germline V and J ends were trimmed by 0 bases and 10 bases, with 10 bases remaining between them. The CDR3 loop spans 13 amino acids. The whole variable domain, remainder taken from reference TRBV14 and TRBJ2-1, is EAGVTQFPSHSVIEKGQTVTLRCDPISGHDNLYWYRRVMGKEIKFLLHFVKESKQDESGMPNNRFLAERTGGTYSTLKVQPAELEDSGVYFCASSQDRRSEQFFGPGTRLTVL.

The chain combines TRBV5-5 with TRBJ2-5; D not resolved. The CDR3 sequence is 13 residues long. Trimming removed 2 bases at V and 4 bases at J, with 9 bases between. Germline V lookup: CDR1 SGHKS, CDR2 YYEKEE (reference sequence). CDR3 DNA sequence: TGTGCCAGCAGCTTCGACTTGCGAGAGACCCAGTACTTC. Amino acid sequence: CASSFDLRETQYF.

This sequence joins TRBV13 and TRBJ2-7, with 14 bases identical to TRBD2. The V gene end was trimmed by 5 bases and the J gene end by 5 bases; junction bases not matched to a gene: 8. The CDR3 covers 16 residues. Germline V CDR1 and CDR2: PRHDT, FYEKMQ (reference sequence). CDR3 sequence (DNA): TGTGCCAGCAGCGCCGGGACTAGCGGGAGTAAAGACGAGCAGTACTTC. Translated: CASSAGTSGSKDEQYF.

The V and J genes are TRBV21-1 and TRBJ2-7. TRBV21-1 is recorded as a pseudogene. The CDR3 length is 13 residues. The CDR3 DNA reads TGTGCCAGCAGCTCCCCCAGAGACTACGAGCAGTACTTC. This gives the protein CASSSPRDYEQYF.

The chain recombines TRBV5-4 with TRBJ2-1, with D tentatively TRBD1 or TRBD2 (7 bases each). CDR1 is SGHNT and CDR2 is YYREEE in the germline V gene (reference sequence). V was shortened by 0 bases and J by 15 bases, with 13 bases between the two germline ends. The CDR3 is 12 amino acids. The CDR3 spells CASSLVTGEGFF. CDR3 bases: TGTGCCAGCAGCTTGGTTACAGGGGAGGGGTTCTTC.